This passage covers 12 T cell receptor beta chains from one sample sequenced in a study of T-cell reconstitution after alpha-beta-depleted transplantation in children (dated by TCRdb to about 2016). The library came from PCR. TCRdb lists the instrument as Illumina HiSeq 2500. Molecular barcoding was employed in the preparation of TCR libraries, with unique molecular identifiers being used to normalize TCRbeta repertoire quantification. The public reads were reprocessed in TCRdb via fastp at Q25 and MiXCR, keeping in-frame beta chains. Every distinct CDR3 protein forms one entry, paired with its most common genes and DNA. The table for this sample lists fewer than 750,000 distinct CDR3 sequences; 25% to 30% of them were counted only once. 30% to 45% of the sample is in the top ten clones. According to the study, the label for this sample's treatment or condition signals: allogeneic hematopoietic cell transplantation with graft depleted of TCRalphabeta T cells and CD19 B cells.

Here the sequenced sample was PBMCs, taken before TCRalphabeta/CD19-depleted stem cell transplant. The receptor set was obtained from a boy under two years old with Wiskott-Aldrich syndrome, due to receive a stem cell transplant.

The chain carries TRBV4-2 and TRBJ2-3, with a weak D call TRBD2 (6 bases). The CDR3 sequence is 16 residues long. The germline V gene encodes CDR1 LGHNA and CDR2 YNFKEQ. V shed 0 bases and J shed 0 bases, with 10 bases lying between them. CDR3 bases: TGTGCCAGCAGCCAAGAAGGGGCGGGGAGCACAGATACGCAGTATTTT. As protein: CASSQEGAGSTDTQYF.

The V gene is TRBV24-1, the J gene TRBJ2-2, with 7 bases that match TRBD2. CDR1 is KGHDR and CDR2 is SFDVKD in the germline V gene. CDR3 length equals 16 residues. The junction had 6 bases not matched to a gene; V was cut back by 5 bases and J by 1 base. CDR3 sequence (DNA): TGTGCCACCAGTGGGACCGGGACTAAGAACACCGGGGAGCTGTTTTTT. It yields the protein CATSGTGTKNTGELFF.

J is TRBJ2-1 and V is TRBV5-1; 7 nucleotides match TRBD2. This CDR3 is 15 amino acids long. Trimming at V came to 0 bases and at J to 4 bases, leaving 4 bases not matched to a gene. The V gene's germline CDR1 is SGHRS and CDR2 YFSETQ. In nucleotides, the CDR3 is TGCGCCAGCAGCTTGGTTGCTAGCGGTTACAATGAGCAGTTCTTC. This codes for CASSLVASGYNEQFF.

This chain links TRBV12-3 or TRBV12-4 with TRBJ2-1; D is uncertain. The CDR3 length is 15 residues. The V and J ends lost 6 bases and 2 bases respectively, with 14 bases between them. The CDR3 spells CASSLSPSAYNEQFF. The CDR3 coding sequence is TGTGCCAGCAGCCTATCCCCGAGCGCCTACAATGAGCAGTTCTTC.

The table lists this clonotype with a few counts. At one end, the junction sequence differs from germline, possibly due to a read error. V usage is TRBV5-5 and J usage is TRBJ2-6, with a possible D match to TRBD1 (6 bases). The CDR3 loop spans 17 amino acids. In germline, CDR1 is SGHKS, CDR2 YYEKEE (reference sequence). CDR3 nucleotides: TGTGCCAGCAGCTTGTTGACAGGTGGCTCTGGGGCCAACGTCCTTACTTTC. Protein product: CASSLLTGGSGANVLTF. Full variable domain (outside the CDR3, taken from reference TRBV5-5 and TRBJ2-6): DAGVTQSPTHLIKTRGQQVTLRCSPISGHKSVSWYQQVLGQGPQFIFQYYEKEERGRGNFPDRFSARQFPNYSSELNVNALLLGDSALYLCASSLLTGGSGANVLTFGAGSRLTVL.

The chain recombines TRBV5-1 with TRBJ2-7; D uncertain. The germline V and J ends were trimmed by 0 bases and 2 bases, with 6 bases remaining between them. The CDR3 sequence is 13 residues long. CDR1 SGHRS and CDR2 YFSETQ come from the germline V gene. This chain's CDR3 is CASSLAAAYEQYF. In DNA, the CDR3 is TGCGCCAGCAGCTTGGCAGCAGCCTACGAGCAGTACTTC.

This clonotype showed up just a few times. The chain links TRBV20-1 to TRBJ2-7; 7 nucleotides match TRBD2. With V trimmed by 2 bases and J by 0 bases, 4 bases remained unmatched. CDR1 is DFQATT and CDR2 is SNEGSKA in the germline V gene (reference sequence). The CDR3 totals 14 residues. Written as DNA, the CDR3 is TGCAGTGCTAGAATGGGCGGGAGCTCCTACGAGCAGTACTTC. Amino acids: CSARMGGSSYEQYF.

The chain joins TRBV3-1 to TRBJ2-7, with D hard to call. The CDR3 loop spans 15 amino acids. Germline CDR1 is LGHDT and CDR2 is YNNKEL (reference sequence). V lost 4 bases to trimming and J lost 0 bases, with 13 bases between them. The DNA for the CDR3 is TGTGCCAGCAGCCCCCGGCGGATTGACTCCTACGAGCAGTACTTC. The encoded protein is CASSPRRIDSYEQYF.

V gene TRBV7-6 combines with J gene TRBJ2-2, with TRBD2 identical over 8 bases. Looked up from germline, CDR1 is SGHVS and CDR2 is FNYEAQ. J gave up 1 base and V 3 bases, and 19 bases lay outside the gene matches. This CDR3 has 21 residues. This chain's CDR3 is CASSFSGLRASGSENTGELFF. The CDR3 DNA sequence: TGTGCCAGCAGCTTTAGTGGTTTGCGGGCCAGCGGGAGCGAGAACACCGGGGAGCTGTTTTTT.

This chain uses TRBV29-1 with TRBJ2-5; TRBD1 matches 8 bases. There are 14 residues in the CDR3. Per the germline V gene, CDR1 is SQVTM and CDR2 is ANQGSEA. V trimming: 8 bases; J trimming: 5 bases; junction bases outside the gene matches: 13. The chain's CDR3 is CSSNDRGPRETQYF. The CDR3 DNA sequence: TGCAGCTCAAATGACAGGGGTCCGAGGGAGACCCAGTACTTC.

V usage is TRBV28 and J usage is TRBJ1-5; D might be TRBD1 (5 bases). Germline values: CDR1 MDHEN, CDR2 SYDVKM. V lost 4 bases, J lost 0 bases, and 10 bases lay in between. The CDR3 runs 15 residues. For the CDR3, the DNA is TGTGCCAGCAGTTGGTTCAGGGATAGCAATCAGCCCCAGCATTTT. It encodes CASSWFRDSNQPQHF.

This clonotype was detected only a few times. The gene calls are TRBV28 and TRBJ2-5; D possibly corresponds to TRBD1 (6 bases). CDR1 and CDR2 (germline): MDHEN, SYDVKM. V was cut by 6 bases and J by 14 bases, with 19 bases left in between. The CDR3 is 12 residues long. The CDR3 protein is CASSLGHSSRYF. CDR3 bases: TGTGCCAGCAGCTTGGGACACTCGTCGCGTTACTTC.